This T cell receptor (beta chain) was retrieved from a study of T cell responses to AZD1222 COVID-19 vaccine. Study-level findings and limits: Clonal diversity may have been underestimated in mostly white British donors. As reported, nearly half of all spike-specific TCRs target variant regions that are unmutated.

Germline-derived CDR1 and CDR2 are KGHSH and LQKENI. The CDR3 consists of 11 residues. Trimming stripped 6 bases from V and 7 bases from J, with 9 bases between. Repertoires were generated with immunoSEQ multiplex PCR, while TCRdb's copy carries only in-frame clones and drops some. The profile shows some 170,000 clones, 85% to 90% of them singletons. To note about this clone: What it binds is unknown.

The chain uses TRBV18 and TRBJ1-2; D gene uncertain. This clonotype originated in an adult who received the AZD1222 COVID-19 vaccine. This sample comprised peripheral blood, obtained 28 days after the second AZD1222 dose. CDR3 amino acids: CASSPDPGYTF. The CDR3 region has the DNA TGTGCCAGCTCCCCCGATCCTGGCTACACCTTC. The full variable domain, its missing parts supplied by reference TRBV18 and TRBJ1-2, is NAGVMQNPRHLVRRRGQEARLRCSPMKGHSHVYWYRQLPEEGLKFMVYLQKENIIDESGMPKERFSAEFPKEGPSILRIQQVVRGDSAAYFCASSPDPGYTFGSGTRLTVV.